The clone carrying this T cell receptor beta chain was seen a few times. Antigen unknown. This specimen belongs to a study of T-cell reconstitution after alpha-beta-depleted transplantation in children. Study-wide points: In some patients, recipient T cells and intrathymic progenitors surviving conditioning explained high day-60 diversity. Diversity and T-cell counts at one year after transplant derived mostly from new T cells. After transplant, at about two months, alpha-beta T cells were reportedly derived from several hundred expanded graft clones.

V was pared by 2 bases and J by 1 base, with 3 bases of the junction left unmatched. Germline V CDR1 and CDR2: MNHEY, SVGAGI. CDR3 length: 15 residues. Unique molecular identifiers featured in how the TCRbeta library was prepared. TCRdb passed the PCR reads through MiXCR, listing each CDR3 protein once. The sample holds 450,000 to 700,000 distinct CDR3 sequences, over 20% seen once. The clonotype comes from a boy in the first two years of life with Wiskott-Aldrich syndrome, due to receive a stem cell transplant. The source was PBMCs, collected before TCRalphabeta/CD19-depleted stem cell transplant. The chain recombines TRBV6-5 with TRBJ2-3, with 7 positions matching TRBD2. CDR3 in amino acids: CASSYHRGGTDTQYF. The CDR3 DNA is TGTGCCAGCAGTTACCATCGGGGGGGCACAGATACGCAGTATTTT.